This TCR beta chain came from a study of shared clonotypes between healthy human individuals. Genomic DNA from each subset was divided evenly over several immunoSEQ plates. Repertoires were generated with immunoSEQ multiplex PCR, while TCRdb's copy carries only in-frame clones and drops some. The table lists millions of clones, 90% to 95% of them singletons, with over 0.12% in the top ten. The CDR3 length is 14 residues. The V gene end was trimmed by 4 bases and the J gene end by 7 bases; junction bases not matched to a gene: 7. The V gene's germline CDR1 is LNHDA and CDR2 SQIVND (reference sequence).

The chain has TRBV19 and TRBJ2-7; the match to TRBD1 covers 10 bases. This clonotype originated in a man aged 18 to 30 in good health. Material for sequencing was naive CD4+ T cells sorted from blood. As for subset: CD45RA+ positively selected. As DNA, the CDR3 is TGTGCCAGTAGTAGTAGACAGGGGGCTAGAGAGCAGTACTTC. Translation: CASSSRQGAREQYF.